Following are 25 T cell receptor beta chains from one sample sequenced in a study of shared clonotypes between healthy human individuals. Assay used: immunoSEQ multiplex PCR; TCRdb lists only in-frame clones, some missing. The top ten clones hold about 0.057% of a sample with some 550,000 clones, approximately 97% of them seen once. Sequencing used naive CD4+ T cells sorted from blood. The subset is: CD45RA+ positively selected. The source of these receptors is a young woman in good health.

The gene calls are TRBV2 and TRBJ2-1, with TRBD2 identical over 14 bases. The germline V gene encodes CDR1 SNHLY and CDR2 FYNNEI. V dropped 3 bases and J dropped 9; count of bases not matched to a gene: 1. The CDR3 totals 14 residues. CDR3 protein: CASSEGLAGAEQFF. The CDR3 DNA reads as TGTGCCAGCAGTGAGGGACTAGCGGGAGCTGAGCAGTTCTTC.

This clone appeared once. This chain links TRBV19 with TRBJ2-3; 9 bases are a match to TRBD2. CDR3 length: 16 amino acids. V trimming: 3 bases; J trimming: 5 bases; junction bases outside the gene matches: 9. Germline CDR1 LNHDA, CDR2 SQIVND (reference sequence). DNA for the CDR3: TGTGCCAGTAGTATGTCTCTAGCGGGATTTATAGATACGCAGTATTTT. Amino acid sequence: CASSMSLAGFIDTQYF.

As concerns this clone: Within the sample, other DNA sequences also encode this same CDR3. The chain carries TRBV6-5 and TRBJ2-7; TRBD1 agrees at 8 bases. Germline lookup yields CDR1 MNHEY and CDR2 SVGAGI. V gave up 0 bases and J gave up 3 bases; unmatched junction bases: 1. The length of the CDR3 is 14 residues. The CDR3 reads CASSYSGQGYEQYF. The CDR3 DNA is TGTGCCAGCAGTTACTCAGGACAGGGCTACGAGCAGTACTTC.

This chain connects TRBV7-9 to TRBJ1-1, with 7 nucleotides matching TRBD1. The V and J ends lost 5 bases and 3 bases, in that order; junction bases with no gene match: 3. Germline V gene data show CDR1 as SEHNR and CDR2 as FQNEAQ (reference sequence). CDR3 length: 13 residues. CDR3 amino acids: CASSADRDTEAFF. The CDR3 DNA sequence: TGTGCCAGCAGCGCCGACAGGGACACTGAAGCTTTCTTT. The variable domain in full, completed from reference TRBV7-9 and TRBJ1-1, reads DTGVSQNPRHKITKRGQNVTFRCDPISEHNRLYWYRQTLGQGPEFLTYFQNEAQLEKSRLLSDRFSAERPKGSFSTLEIQRTEQGDSAMYLCASSADRDTEAFFGQGTRLTVV.

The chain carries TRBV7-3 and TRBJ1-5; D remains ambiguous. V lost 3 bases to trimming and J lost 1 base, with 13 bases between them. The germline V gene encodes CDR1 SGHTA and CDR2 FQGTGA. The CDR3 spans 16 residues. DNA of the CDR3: TGTGCCAGCAGCTTTTTCCGGGGTAAGAGCAATCAGCCCCAGCATTTT. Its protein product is CASSFFRGKSNQPQHF.

The CDR3 reads CASSHGTVANNYEQYF. CDR3 sequence (DNA): TGTGCCAGCAGCCACGGGACGGTAGCGAACAACTACGAGCAGTACTTC. V is TRBV13 and J is TRBJ2-5; the D gene could be TRBD1 or TRBD2 (5 bases each). The J call may not be correct, given that the DNA end is closer to TRBJ2-7. From germline, CDR1 is PRHDT and CDR2 FYEKMQ (reference sequence). The length of the CDR3 is 16 residues.

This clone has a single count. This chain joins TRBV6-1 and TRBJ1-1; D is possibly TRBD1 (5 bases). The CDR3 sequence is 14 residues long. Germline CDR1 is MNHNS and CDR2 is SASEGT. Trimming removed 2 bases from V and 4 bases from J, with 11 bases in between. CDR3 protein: CASSEQGLGTEAFF. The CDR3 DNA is TGTGCCAGCAGTGAACAGGGTTTGGGCACTGAAGCTTTCTTT.

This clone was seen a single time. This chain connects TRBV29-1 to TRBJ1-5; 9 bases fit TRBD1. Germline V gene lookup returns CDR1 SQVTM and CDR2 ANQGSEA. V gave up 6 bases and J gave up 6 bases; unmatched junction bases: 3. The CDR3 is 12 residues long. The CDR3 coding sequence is TGCAGCGTACAGGGGGCAGGTCAGCCCCAGCATTTT. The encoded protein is CSVQGAGQPQHF.

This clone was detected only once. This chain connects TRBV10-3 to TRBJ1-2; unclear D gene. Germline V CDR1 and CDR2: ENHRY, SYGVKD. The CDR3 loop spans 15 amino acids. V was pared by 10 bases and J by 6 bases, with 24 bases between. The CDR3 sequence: CATHGEEVLAHGYTF. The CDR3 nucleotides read TGTGCCACCCACGGGGAGGAGGTGCTTGCGCATGGCTACACCTTC.

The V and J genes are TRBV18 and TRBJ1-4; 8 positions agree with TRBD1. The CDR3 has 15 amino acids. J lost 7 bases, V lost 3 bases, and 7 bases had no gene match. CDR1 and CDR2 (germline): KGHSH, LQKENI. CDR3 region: CASSPRQGIGEKLFF. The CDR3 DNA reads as TGTGCCAGCTCACCTAGACAGGGGATTGGTGAAAAACTGTTTTTT.

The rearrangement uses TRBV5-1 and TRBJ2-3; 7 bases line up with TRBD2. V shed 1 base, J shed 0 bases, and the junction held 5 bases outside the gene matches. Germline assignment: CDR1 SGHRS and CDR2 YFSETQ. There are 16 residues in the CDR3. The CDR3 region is CASSLIWRESTDTQYF. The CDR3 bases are TGCGCCAGCAGCTTGATCTGGCGGGAGAGCACAGATACGCAGTATTTT.

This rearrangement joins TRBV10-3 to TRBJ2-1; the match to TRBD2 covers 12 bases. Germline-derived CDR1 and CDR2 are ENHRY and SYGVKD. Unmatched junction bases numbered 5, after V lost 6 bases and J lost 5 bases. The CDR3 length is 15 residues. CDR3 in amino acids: CAISRLAGANNEQFF. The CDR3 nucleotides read TGTGCCATCAGCAGACTAGCGGGAGCTAACAATGAGCAGTTCTTC.

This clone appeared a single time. CDR3 sequence: CASSSSDPNTGELFF. Here the CDR3 DNA reads TGTGCCAGCAGCAGCAGCGACCCGAACACCGGGGAGCTGTTTTTT. The genes are TRBV25-1 and TRBJ2-2; D gene ambiguous. Germline CDR1 MGHDK, CDR2 SYGVNS. V shed 6 bases and J shed 0 bases, with 11 bases lying between them. CDR3 length equals 15 residues.

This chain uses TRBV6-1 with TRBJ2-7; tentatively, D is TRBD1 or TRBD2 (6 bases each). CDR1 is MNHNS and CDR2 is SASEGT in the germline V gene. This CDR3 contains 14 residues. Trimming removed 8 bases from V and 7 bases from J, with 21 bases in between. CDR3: CASHEGGLPGEQYF. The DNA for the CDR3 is TGTGCCAGCCATGAAGGGGGGCTCCCGGGAGAGCAGTACTTC.

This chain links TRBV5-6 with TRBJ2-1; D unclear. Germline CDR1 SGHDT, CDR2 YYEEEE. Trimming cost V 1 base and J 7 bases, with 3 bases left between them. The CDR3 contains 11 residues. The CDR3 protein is CASSLMNEQFF. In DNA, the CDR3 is TGTGCCAGCAGCTTGATGAATGAGCAGTTCTTC.

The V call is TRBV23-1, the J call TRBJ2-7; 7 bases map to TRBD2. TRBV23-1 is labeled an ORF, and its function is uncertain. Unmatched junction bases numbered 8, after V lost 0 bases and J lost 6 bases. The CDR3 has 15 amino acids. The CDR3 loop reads CASSQSRTRKAEQYF. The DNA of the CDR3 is TGCGCCAGCAGTCAATCCAGGACTAGAAAGGCCGAGCAGTACTTC.

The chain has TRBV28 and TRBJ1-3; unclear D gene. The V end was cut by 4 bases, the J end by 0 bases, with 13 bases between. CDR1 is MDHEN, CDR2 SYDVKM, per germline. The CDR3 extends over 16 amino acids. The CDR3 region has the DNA TGTGCCAGCAGTTCCCCCCGGCGGATCTCTGGAAACACCATATATTTT. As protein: CASSSPRRISGNTIYF.

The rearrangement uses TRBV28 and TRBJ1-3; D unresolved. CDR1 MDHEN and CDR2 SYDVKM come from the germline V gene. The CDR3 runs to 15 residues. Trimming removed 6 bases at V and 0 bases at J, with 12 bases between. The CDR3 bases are TGTGCCAGCAGACCGGTCCGGAACTCTGGAAACACCATATATTTT. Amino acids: CASRPVRNSGNTIYF.

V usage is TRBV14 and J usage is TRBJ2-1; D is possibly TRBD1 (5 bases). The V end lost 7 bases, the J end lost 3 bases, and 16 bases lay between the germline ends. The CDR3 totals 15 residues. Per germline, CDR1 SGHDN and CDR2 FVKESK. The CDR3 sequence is CASTPNQGVYNEQFF. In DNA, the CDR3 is TGTGCCAGCACCCCCAACCAGGGCGTCTACAATGAGCAGTTCTTC.

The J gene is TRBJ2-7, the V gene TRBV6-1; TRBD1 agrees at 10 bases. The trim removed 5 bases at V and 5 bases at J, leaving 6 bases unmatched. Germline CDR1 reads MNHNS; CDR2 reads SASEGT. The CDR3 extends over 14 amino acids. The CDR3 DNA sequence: TGTGCCAGCAGTCGAGGACAGGGGGGTCACGAGCAGTACTTC. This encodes CASSRGQGGHEQYF.

CDR3 bases: TGTGCCAGCAGTCCCACCGACAGGGGGTTGAATCAGCCCCAGCATTTT. Translating it yields CASSPTDRGLNQPQHF. The chain is built from TRBV27 and TRBJ1-5; 9 bases match TRBD1. CDR1 MNHEY and CDR2 SMNVEV come from the germline V gene (reference sequence). J was trimmed by 4 bases and V by 5 bases; bases with no gene match: 9. The CDR3 contains 16 residues.

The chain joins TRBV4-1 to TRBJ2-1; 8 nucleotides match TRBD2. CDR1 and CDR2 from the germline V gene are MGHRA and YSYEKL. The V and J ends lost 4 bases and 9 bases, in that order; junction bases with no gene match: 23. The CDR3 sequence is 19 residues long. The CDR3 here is CASSPNNQLLAAGGGEQFF. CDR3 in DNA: TGCGCCAGCAGCCCCAACAACCAGCTCCTAGCGGCGGGGGGTGGTGAGCAGTTCTTC.

CDR3 region: CASSLSHYLLAGEIDTQYF. The CDR3 DNA sequence: TGTGCCAGCAGTTTATCCCACTACCTACTAGCGGGAGAAATAGATACGCAGTATTTT. The chain links TRBV27 to TRBJ2-3, with 11 bases lining up with TRBD2. Unmatched junction bases numbered 13, after V lost 0 bases and J lost 5 bases. CDR1 and CDR2 from the germline V gene are MNHEY and SMNVEV (reference sequence). CDR3 length: 19 amino acids.

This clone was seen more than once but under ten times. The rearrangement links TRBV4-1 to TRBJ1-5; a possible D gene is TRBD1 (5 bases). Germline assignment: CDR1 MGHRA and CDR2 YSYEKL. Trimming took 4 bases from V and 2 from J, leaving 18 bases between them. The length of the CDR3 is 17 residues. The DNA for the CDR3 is TGCGCCAGCAGCCGCACCGGCGGGACGCGGGGCAATCAGCCCCAGCATTTT. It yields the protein CASSRTGGTRGNQPQHF.

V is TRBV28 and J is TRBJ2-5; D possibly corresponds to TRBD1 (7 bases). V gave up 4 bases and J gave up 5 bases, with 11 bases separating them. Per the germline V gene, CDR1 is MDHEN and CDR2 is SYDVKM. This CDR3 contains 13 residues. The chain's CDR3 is CASSWAGGETQYF. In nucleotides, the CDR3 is TGTGCCAGCAGTTGGGCAGGGGGGGAGACCCAGTACTTC.